This TCR beta chain was found in a study of T cells in localized non-small cell lung cancer. Findings and caveats of the study: Adjacent uninvolved lung tissue had the highest T cell clonality, exceeding tumor.

The protocol was immunoSEQ multiplex PCR, while the TCRdb copy is restricted to in-frame clones and leaves out a portion. The table lists tens of thousands of clones, about 81% of them singletons. From germline, CDR1 is SGHTA and CDR2 FQGNSA. This CDR3 contains 15 residues. V shed 5 bases and J shed 6 bases, with 16 bases lying between them. To note about this clone: The target antigen is unknown.

The sequence came from an older male donor with stage II squamous cell lung carcinoma. The chain employs TRBV7-2 and TRBJ1-4, with unresolved D. This sample comprised peripheral blood, obtained before any cancer treatment. The CDR3 here is CASSPVVASDEKLFF. CDR3 sequence (DNA): TGTGCCAGCAGCCCAGTCGTGGCTAGCGATGAAAAACTGTTTTTT.